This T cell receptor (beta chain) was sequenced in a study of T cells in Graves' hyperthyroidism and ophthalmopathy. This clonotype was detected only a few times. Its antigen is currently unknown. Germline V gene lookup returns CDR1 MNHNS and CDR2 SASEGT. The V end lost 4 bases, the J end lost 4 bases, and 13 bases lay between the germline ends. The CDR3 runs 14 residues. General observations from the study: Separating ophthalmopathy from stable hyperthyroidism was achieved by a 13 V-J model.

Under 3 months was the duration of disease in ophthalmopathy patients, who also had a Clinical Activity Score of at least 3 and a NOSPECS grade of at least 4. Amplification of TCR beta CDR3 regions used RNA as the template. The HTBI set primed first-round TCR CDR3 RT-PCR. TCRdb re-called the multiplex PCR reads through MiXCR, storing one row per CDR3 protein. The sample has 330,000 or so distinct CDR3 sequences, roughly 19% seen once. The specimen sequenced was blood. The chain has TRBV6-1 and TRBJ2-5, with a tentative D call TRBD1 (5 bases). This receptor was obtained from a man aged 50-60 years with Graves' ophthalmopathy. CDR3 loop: CASSAMSRAETQYF. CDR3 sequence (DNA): TGTGCCAGCAGTGCTATGAGCAGGGCAGAGACCCAGTACTTC.